The sequence of this T cell receptor (beta chain) was determined in a study of cytomegalovirus exposure and HLA in healthy donors. Germline values: CDR1 MNHEY, CDR2 SVGAGI. The CDR3 is made up of 15 amino acids. Losses at the gene ends were 7 bases for V and 3 bases for J; bases not matched to a gene: 8. Use of 60 Vbeta and 13 Jbeta primers characterized the PCR. Only in-frame clones appear in the TCRdb table, and some are missing; sequencing was by immunoSEQ multiplex PCR. Altogether approximately 190,000 clones are present, more than 75% being singletons, with the ten largest covering around 2.5%. Study-wide points: Analysis was performed later, and it showed HLA-associated TCR beta chains to be more clonally expanded than equally common others. An ancestry cluster, one associated with Asian ancestry, reportedly showed fewer N-insertions than the approximately 670-donor mean in a later analysis.

Note on this clone: The antigen remains undetermined.

Sequencing was done on a sample of PBMCs. This receptor was identified in a woman aged 45-65 years in good health and CMV-seropositive. The chain links TRBV6-5 to TRBJ2-2, with 7 bases identical to TRBD1. The CDR3 reads CASKQGSRDTGELFF. CDR3 DNA: TGTGCCAGCAAACAGGGGAGTCGGGACACCGGGGAGCTGTTTTTT.